The entry that follows covers one TCR beta chain sequence. Trimming cost V 3 bases and J 5 bases, with 11 bases left between them. This CDR3 comprises 13 residues. Germline V gene sequence: CDR1 SGHTA, CDR2 FQGNSA. This record comes from a study of blood T cells in healthy people across ages. Alongside a J-beta primer mix, a sample-barcoded 5' primer served in a second PCR lasting 7 to 11 cycles. One entry per CDR3 protein results from TCRdb running MiXCR on the 5' RACE reads. This table holds about 750,000 distinct CDR3 sequences, 53% found once. The sequenced sample consisted of blood. The chain employs TRBV7-2 and TRBJ2-7, with D perhaps TRBD1 (5 bases). This receptor was obtained from a man aged 80 or over in good health. The CDR3 loop is CASSLTRANEQYF. The CDR3, as DNA: TGTGCCAGCAGCTTGACCAGGGCCAACGAGCAGTACTTC.